These T cell receptor beta chains were read from a single sample in a study of blood T cells in healthy people across ages. TCRdb re-called the 5' RACE reads with MiXCR, one entry per CDR3 protein. The repertoire consists of hundreds of thousands of distinct CDR3 sequences, with approximately 53% occurring once and the leading ten covering approximately 40%. Sequenced: blood. The origin of the receptors is an elderly man in good health. Both conserved end residues are part of each CDR3.

v_gene: TRBV20-1; len: 14; CDR3aa: CSASSRTAYYGYTF
v_gene: TRBV24-1; len: 15; CDR3aa: CATSDTSGSPHEQFF
v_gene: TRBV24-1; len: 15; CDR3aa: CATSDLQGNQETQYF
v_gene: TRBV20-1; len: 15; CDR3aa: CSARDEGLGANVLTF
v_gene: TRBV15; len: 14; CDR3aa: CATSRDRASIYAYF
v_gene: TRBV7-9; len: 13; CDR3aa: CASSLAPGTPLHF
v_gene: TRBV14; len: 17; CDR3aa: CASSRSGTTRNSYEQYF
v_gene: TRBV14; len: 13; CDR3aa: CASSPPNYNEQYF
v_gene: TRBV27; len: 14; CDR3aa: CASSGGQGFWGYTF
v_gene: TRBV2; len: 13; CDR3aa: CASSSPRGETQYF
v_gene: TRBV27; len: 17; CDR3aa: CASSPWASGLLENEQFF
v_gene: TRBV5-5; len: 15; CDR3aa: CASSRLGGKVNEQFF
v_gene: TRBV11-2; len: 15; CDR3aa: CASSLTGGGHRYAYF
v_gene: TRBV21-1; len: 21; CDR3aa: CASSKERGLAGGPQATDTQYF
v_gene: TRBV7-8; len: 16; CDR3aa: CASSLGRSPLTDTQYF
v_gene: TRBV2; len: 17; CDR3aa: CASRLRELLSGANVLTF
v_gene: TRBV20-1; len: 13; CDR3aa: CSAFGTLQETQYF
v_gene: TRBV3-1; len: 14; CDR3aa: CASSQAASPGELFF